This T cell receptor (beta chain) was sequenced for a study of blood T cell repertoires in COVID-19. Libraries were prepared by immunoSEQ multiplex PCR; TCRdb keeps only in-frame clonotypes and omits some of them. The profile shows around 230,000 clones, roughly 82% of them singletons. Germline-derived CDR1 and CDR2 are ENHRY and SYGVKD. Unmatched junction bases numbered 7, after V lost 6 bases and J lost 3 bases. The CDR3 runs to 14 residues. The V and J genes are TRBV10-3 and TRBJ2-7; 8 nucleotides align to TRBD1. Sequenced: peripheral blood. The receptor's source is a man aged 35 to 55 who had recovered from COVID-19. Here the CDR3 DNA reads TGTGCCATCAGACCCGGGACAGGCCTCTACGAGCAGTACTTC. Protein: CAIRPGTGLYEQYF.